One and the same sample provided the 19 T cell receptor beta chains below, sequenced in a study of blood T cell repertoires in COVID-19. The protocol was immunoSEQ multiplex PCR, while the TCRdb copy is restricted to in-frame clones and leaves out a portion. The table includes over 95,000 clones, approximately 85% detected once. The sample comprised peripheral blood. The receptors were gathered from a woman aged 60-70 years with COVID-19, enrolled during active disease.

Only a few counts were recorded for this clone. CDR3 residues: CASSDSTGGYSPLHF. The CDR3 DNA reads TGTGCCAGCAGTGACTCTACGGGTGGTTATTCACCCCTCCACTTT. The chain joins TRBV6-4 to TRBJ1-6; D gene unclear. There are 15 residues in the CDR3. The V gene lost 0 bases and the J gene lost 8 bases, with 11 bases spanning the gap. From germline, CDR1 is MRHNA and CDR2 SNTAGT.

The CDR3 nucleotides read TGTGCCAGCTCACCACCGTCACAGCCCTACGAGCAGTACTTC. Translating it yields CASSPPSQPYEQYF. The V call is TRBV18, the J call TRBJ2-7; D is unclear. This CDR3 is 14 amino acids long. In germline, CDR1 is KGHSH, CDR2 LQKENI. The V end lost 0 bases, the J end lost 2 bases, and 8 bases lay between the germline ends. The full variable domain, rest sourced from reference TRBV18 and TRBJ2-7, is NAGVMQNPRHLVRRRGQEARLRCSPMKGHSHVYWYRQLPEEGLKFMVYLQKENIIDESGMPKERFSAEFPKEGPSILRIQQVVRGDSAAYFCASSPPSQPYEQYFGPGTRLTVT.

The chain combines TRBV3-1 (or the pseudogene TRBV3-2) with TRBJ2-7; 13 nucleotides align to TRBD2. The length of the CDR3 is 16 residues. The ends lost 1 base at V and 5 bases at J; junction bases unmatched: 5. CDR1 and CDR2 (germline): LGHDT, YNNKEL (reference sequence). The CDR3 spells CASSQALAGGPNEQYF. The DNA for the CDR3 is TGTGCCAGCAGCCAAGCACTAGCGGGGGGGCCAAACGAGCAGTACTTC.

V gene TRBV7-8 combines with J gene TRBJ2-3, with 11 bases aligning to TRBD2. This CDR3 contains 16 residues. Germline CDR1 reads SGHVS; CDR2 reads FQNEAQ. With 5 bases clipped from V and 5 bases from J, the junction kept 9 bases outside the gene matches. This CDR3 reads CASSHTSGSTEDTQYF. The CDR3 region has the DNA TGTGCCAGCAGCCACACTAGCGGGAGTACGGAAGATACGCAGTATTTT.

This clone was recorded a few times. One junction end disagrees with the germline gene, perhaps due to a read error. The V call is TRBV7-7, the J call TRBJ2-5, with 11 bases matching TRBD2. The CDR3 consists of 14 residues. Germline V gene data show CDR1 as SSHAT and CDR2 as FNYEAQ (reference sequence). The CDR3 region has the DNA TGTGCTAGCAGCTTAGCGGGGGGGCAAGAGACCCAGTACTTC. Encoded protein: CASSLAGGQETQYF.

The J gene is TRBJ1-1, the V gene TRBV5-1; possible D gene TRBD1, 5 bases. CDR1 is SGHRS, CDR2 YFSETQ, per germline. The CDR3 has 16 residues. V was cut by 0 bases and J by 1 base, with 13 bases left in between. The CDR3 sequence is CASSLAGAGPNTEAFF. For the CDR3, the DNA is TGCGCCAGCAGCTTGGCCGGAGCAGGGCCGAACACTGAAGCTTTCTTT.

A word on this clone: One end of the junction varies from germline; a read error may be responsible. The rearrangement joins TRBV29-1 to TRBJ1-1; perhaps TRBD1 as D (6 bases). The CDR3 contains 14 residues. Germline CDR1 reads SQVTM; CDR2 reads ANQGSEA. This CDR3 is CSVREGDPGNQLGF. The DNA for the CDR3 is TGCAGCGTGAGAGAGGGGGACCCCGGGAATCAATTAGGTTTT.

The chain recombines TRBV19 with TRBJ1-1; D may be TRBD1 (5 bases). The length of the CDR3 is 13 residues. Per germline, CDR1 LNHDA and CDR2 SQIVND (reference sequence). V was trimmed by 3 bases and J by 9 bases, leaving 14 bases between them. CDR3 sequence: CASSIPTGGKAFF. In DNA form, the CDR3 reads TGTGCCAGTAGTATCCCGACCGGGGGTAAAGCTTTCTTT.

The chain recombines TRBV4-3 with TRBJ1-3; unclear D gene. The V end lost 3 bases, the J end lost 0 bases, and 6 bases lay between the germline ends. The length of the CDR3 is 14 residues. Germline-derived CDR1 and CDR2 are LGHNA and YSLEER. The CDR3, as DNA: TGCGCCAGCAGCCATTCGAGCTCTGGAAACACCATATATTTT. It translates to CASSHSSSGNTIYF.

The V gene is TRBV24-1, the J gene TRBJ2-5, with 7 nucleotides matching TRBD1. CDR3 length equals 14 residues. V lost 3 bases, J lost 2 bases, and 2 bases stayed unmatched. Germline lookup yields CDR1 KGHDR and CDR2 SFDVKD. CDR3 nucleotides: TGTGCCACCAGTGATCCGGACAGGCAAGAGACCCAGTACTTC. It is translated as CATSDPDRQETQYF.

The gene calls are TRBV3-1 (or the pseudogene TRBV3-2) and TRBJ1-2; 7 nucleotides line up with TRBD1. CDR1 is LGHDT, CDR2 YNNKEL, per germline (reference sequence). V lost 3 bases and J lost 4; bases outside the gene matches: 11. The CDR3 spans 16 residues. The CDR3 here is CASSQHTGVRGYGYTF. The CDR3 DNA is TGTGCCAGCAGCCAGCACACAGGGGTAAGGGGCTATGGCTACACCTTC.

V is TRBV15 and J is TRBJ1-1; TRBD1 might be the D (5 bases). The CDR3 consists of 14 residues. Per the germline V gene, CDR1 is LNHNV and CDR2 is YYDKDF (reference sequence). V was shortened by 0 bases and J by 5 bases, with 10 bases between the two germline ends. DNA of the CDR3: TGTGCCACCAGCAGAGAGGAGGGACGAACTGAAGCTTTCTTT. Protein: CATSREEGRTEAFF.

The chain recombines TRBV7-6 with TRBJ1-1; D remains ambiguous. V lost 5 bases and J lost 3, with 19 bases in between. Germline V gene lookup returns CDR1 SGHVS and CDR2 FNYEAQ. This CDR3 region has 16 residues. Here the CDR3 DNA reads TGTGCCAGCAGCCCAAGCACTAATATTTACGACACTGAAGCTTTCTTT. As protein: CASSPSTNIYDTEAFF.

The rearrangement links TRBV9 to TRBJ1-5, with unresolved D. V was trimmed by 2 bases and J by 0 bases, leaving 9 bases between them. The CDR3 consists of 15 residues. Germline CDR1 is SGDLS and CDR2 is YYNGEE. The CDR3 DNA sequence: TGTGCCAGCAGCGTGGAGGAATATAGCAATCAGCCCCAGCATTTT. Encoded protein: CASSVEEYSNQPQHF.

This chain uses TRBV4-2 with TRBJ1-2; a weak D match, TRBD1 (5 bases). Between the trimmed V and J ends, which lost 1 base and 6 bases, there was a span of 24 bases. The length of the CDR3 is 18 residues. Germline V lookup: CDR1 LGHNA, CDR2 YNFKEQ. CDR3 DNA: TGTGCCAGCAGCCAAGTCACCCTCGGCGGGGCAATTACAGATGGCTACACCTTC. Translated, it gives CASSQVTLGGAITDGYTF.

The chain recombines TRBV15 with TRBJ2-7; TRBD1 matches 10 bases. CDR1 is LNHNV, CDR2 YYDKDF, per germline (reference sequence). The CDR3 consists of 13 residues. Unmatched junction bases numbered 2, after V lost 3 bases and J lost 6 bases. The CDR3 nucleotides read TGTGCCACCAGCAGTGGACAGGGGGTCGAGCAGTACTTC. This gives the protein CATSSGQGVEQYF.

V gene TRBV5-1 combines with J gene TRBJ1-2, with D unresolved. Germline-derived CDR1 and CDR2 are SGHRS and YFSETQ. Trimming stripped 0 bases from V and 0 bases from J, with 9 bases between. The CDR3 sequence is 15 residues long. The CDR3 region is CASSLGGIANYGYTF. CDR3 DNA sequence: TGCGCCAGCAGCTTGGGAGGGATAGCTAACTATGGCTACACCTTC.

In its sample, this clone was seen a few times. The CDR3 DNA follows: TGCGCCAGCAGCCAAGTCATATTTAGCGGGGGGAGGAATGAGCAGTTCTTC. It translates to CASSQVIFSGGRNEQFF. V is TRBV4-1 and J is TRBJ2-1; 10 nucleotides align to TRBD2. Germline V gene sequence: CDR1 MGHRA, CDR2 YSYEKL. Germline trimming cut 1 base from V and 7 bases from J; bases unmatched to any gene: 10. There are 17 residues in the CDR3.

The chain uses TRBV27 and TRBJ2-3; 9 positions agree with TRBD1. There are 13 residues in the CDR3. The J segment lost 2 bases and the V segment lost 8 bases, leaving 2 bases of the junction unmatched. CDR1 is MNHEY, CDR2 SMNVEV, per germline (reference sequence). The CDR3 bases are TGTGCCAGCGGACAGGGGTACACAGATACGCAGTATTTT. Residues: CASGQGYTDTQYF.